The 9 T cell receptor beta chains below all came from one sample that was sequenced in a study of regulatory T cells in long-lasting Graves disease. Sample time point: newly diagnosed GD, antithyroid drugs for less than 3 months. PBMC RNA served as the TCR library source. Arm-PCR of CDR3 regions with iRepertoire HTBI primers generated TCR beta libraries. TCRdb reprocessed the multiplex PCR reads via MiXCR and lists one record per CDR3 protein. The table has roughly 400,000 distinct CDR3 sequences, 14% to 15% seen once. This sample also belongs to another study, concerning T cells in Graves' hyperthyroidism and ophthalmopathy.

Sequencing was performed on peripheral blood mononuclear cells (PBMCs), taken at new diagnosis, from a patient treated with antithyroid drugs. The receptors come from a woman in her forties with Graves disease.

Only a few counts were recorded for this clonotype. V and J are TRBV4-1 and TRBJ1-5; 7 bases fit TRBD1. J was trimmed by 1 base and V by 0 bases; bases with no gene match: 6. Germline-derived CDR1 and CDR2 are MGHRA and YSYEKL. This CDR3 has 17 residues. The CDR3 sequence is CASSQEMTGTSNQPQHF. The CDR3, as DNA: TGCGCCAGCAGCCAAGAAATGACAGGGACGAGCAATCAGCCCCAGCATTTT.

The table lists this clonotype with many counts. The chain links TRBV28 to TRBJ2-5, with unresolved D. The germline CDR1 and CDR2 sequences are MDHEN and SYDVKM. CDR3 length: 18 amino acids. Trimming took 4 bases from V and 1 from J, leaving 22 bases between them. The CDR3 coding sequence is TGTGCCAGCAGTTCCTCAGACTTTTCGACGGTTATCCAAGAGACCCAGTACTTC. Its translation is CASSSSDFSTVIQETQYF. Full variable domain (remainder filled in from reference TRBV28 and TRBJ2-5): DVKVTQSSRYLVKRTGEKVFLECVQDMDHENMFWYRQDPGLGLRLIYFSYDVKMKEKGDIPEGYSVSREKKERFSLILESASTNQTSMYLCASSSSDFSTVIQETQYFGPGTRLLVL.

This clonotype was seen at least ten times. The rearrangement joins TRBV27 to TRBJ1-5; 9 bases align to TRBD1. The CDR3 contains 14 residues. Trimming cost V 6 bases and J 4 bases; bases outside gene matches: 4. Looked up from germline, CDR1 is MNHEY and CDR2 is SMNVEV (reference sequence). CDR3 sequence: CASSGTGLNQPQHF. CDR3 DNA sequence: TGTGCCAGCAGCGGGACAGGGCTTAATCAGCCCCAGCATTTT.

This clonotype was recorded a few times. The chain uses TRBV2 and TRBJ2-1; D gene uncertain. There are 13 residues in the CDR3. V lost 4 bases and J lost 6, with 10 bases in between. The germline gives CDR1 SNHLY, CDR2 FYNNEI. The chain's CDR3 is CASSGLEGNEQFF. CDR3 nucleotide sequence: TGTGCCAGCAGTGGGCTAGAAGGCAATGAGCAGTTCTTC.

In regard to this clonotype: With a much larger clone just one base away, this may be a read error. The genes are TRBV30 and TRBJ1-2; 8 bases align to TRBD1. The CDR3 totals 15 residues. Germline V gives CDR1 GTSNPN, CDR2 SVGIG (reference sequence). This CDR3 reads CAWGVPRTGIYGYTF. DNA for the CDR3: TGTGCCTGGGGTGTACCTAGGACAGGGATCTATGGCTACACCTTC.

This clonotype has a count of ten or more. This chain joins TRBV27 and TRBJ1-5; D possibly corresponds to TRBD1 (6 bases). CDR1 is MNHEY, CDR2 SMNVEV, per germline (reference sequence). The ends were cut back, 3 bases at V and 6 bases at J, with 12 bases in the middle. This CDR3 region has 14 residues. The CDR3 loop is CASSFQGSRQPQHF. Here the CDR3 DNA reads TGTGCCAGCAGTTTCCAGGGGTCTCGTCAGCCCCAGCATTTT.

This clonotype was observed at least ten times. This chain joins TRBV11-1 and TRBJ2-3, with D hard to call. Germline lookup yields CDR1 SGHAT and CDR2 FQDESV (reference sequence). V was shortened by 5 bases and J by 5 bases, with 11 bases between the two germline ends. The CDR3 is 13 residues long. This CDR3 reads CASSPTVRDTQYF. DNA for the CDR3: TGTGCCAGCAGCCCGACCGTTAGAGATACGCAGTATTTT.

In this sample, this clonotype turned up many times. CDR3 protein: CASSLRPDSEAFF. The CDR3 coding sequence is TGTGCCAGCTCGCTAAGACCCGACAGTGAAGCTTTCTTT. The V gene is TRBV18, the J gene TRBJ1-1; tentative D call: TRBD1 (5 bases). The CDR3 runs 13 residues. Germline-derived CDR1 and CDR2 are KGHSH and LQKENI. Trimming stripped 6 bases from V and 7 bases from J, with 15 bases between.

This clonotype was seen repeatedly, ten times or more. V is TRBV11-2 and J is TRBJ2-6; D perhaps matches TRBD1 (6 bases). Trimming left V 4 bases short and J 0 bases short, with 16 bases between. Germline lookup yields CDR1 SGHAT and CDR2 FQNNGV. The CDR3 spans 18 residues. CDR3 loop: CASSSALQGRSGANVLTF. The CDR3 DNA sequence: TGTGCCAGCAGCTCCGCTTTACAGGGACGCTCTGGGGCCAACGTCCTGACTTTC.